This T cell receptor beta chain was sequenced for a study of cytomegalovirus exposure and HLA in healthy donors. Findings and limits, study-wide: A few CMV-associated chains proved CMV antigen-specific in vitro.

A few counts support this clone. Its antigen is unidentified. The repertoire was sequenced with immunoSEQ multiplex PCR; TCRdb's copy has only in-frame clones and lacks some. The sample gives over 150,000 clones, 86% of which show up once; under 25% is in the top ten. The CDR3 is 15 residues long. Germline CDR1 SGHDN, CDR2 FVKESK. Trimming stripped 1 base from V and 3 bases from J, with 12 bases between. The source is a man between 18 and 35 years old in good health and CMV-seropositive. V is TRBV14 and J is TRBJ1-2; D not certain. Sequencing was carried out using PBMCs. The CDR3 DNA follows: TGTGCCAGCAGCCAAGTCTTAGGGAGCTACTATGGCTACACCTTC. Residues: CASSQVLGSYYGYTF.